The TCR beta chain described here comes from a study of shared clonotypes between healthy human individuals. CD45RO-negative cells were positively selected for CCR7, leaving out terminally differentiated effector memory CD45RA+ cells. About this clone: As yet, its antigen is unknown.

Sequencing used immunoSEQ multiplex PCR; TCRdb keeps in-frame clones, though not all of them. The sample holds around 2,100,000 clones, roughly 94% seen once. The CDR3 length is 16 residues. V was trimmed by 5 bases and J by 5 bases, leaving 21 bases between them. Per germline, CDR1 SEHNR and CDR2 FQNEAQ (reference sequence). Findings of the study overall: In this cohort, only blood was sampled, and tissue repertoires likely differ. Estimated richness was generally greater in naive than memory subsets.

The TCR originated in a man aged 18 to 30 in good health. Sequenced: naive CD8+ T cells sorted from blood. The gene calls are TRBV7-9 and TRBJ2-5, with D hard to call. CDR3 sequence reads: CASSPVASRPTETQYF. CDR3 DNA: TGTGCCAGCAGCCCCGTTGCCTCGAGGCCGACGGAGACCCAGTACTTC.